The clone carrying this T cell receptor beta chain was recorded at least ten times. What it binds is unknown. This specimen comes from a study of T cells after yellow fever vaccination. Regarding the study as a whole: Abundant clonotypes from the bulk population could contaminate FACS-sorted repertoires. After the booster, over 95% of CD4 and approximately 90% of CD8 primary-response clones were re-detected. Weaker overall was a secondary response that nonetheless peaked faster, on day 5 versus 15.

The study made its TCR cDNA through 5'RACE template switching. That step introduced a universal primer site along with UMIs. TCRdb re-called the 5' RACE reads through MiXCR, storing one row per CDR3 protein. The repertoire includes over 150,000 distinct CDR3 sequences, 5.5% to 7.5% of them detected once, and less than 3.5% sits in the top ten. This material consisted of CD4+ T cells sorted from PBMCs, taken on the day of the first yellow fever vaccination. The TCR sequence derives from a man aged 18 to 35 who received the YFV17D yellow fever vaccine.

The CDR3 spells CASSLVQGHEQFF. The DNA for the CDR3 is TGTGCCAGCAGCTTAGTACAGGGCCATGAGCAGTTCTTC. The chain joins TRBV7-2 to TRBJ2-1, with D possibly TRBD1 on 6 matching bases. V was trimmed by 1 base and J by 8 bases, leaving 9 bases between them. The CDR3 is 13 residues long. The germline gives CDR1 SGHTA, CDR2 FQGNSA.